This T cell receptor (beta chain) was profiled in a study of blood T cell repertoires in COVID-19. Authors' analysis steps: It was from reference gene primer amplification that nucleated cell counts were estimated. Only in-frame clones appear in the TCRdb table, and some are missing; sequencing was by immunoSEQ multiplex PCR. D and trimming come from the DNA, and the V and J calls and clone size come from that table. This sample has around 190,000 clones, with 80% to 90% found just once. The receptor was isolated from a young man with acute or convalescent COVID-19. The sequenced material came from peripheral blood.

CDR3 region: CASSLNSLAGTQYF. CDR3 nucleotides: TGTGCCAGCAGCCTCAATTCTCTAGCGGGGACGCAGTATTTT. V usage is TRBV11-3 and J usage is TRBJ2-3; TRBD2 matches 9 bases. V shed 5 bases and J 9 bases; nucleotides not matched to a gene: 9. CDR3 size: 14 residues. In germline, CDR1 is SGHNT, CDR2 YENEEA.